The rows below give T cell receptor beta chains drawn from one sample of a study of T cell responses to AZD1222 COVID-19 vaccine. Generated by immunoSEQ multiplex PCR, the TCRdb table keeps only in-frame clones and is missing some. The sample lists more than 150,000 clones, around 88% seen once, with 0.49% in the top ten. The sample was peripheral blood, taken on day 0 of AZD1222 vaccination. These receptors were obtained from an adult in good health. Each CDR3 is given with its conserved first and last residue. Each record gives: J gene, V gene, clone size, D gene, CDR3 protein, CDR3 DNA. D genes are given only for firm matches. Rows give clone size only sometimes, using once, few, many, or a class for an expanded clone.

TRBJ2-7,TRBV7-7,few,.,CASSDGRAYEQYF,TGTGCTAGCAGCGACGGCAGGGCCTACGAGCAGTACTTC
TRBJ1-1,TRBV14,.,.,CASSQEPGTPSTEAFF,TGTGCCAGCAGCCAAGAACCCGGGACGCCTAGCACTGAAGCTTTCTTT
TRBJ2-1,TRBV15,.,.,CATSIGGSSYNEQFF,TGTGCCACCAGCATCGGGGGTAGCTCCTACAATGAGCAGTTCTTC
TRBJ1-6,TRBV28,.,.,CAVPSPRGGDSPLHF,TGTGCCGTACCATCGCCCAGGGGAGGGGATTCACCCCTCCACTTT
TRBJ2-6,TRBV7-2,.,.,CASSLAWSSGANVLTF,TGTGCCAGCAGCTTAGCGTGGAGCTCTGGGGCCAACGTCCTGACTTTC
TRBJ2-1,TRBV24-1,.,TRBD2,CATRGLAGGTGEQFF,TGTGCCACCAGAGGACTAGCGGGGGGGACGGGGGAGCAGTTCTTC
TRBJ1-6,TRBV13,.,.,CASSLGGGGNSPLHF,TGTGCCAGCAGCTTAGGGGGGGGAGGGAATTCACCCCTCCACTTT
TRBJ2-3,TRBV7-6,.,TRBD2,CASSLGLAGLTDTQYF,TGTGCCAGCAGCTTAGGTCTAGCGGGGTTAACAGATACGCAGTATTTT
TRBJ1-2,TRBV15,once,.,CATSRESYGYTF,TGTGCCACCAGCAGAGAGAGCTATGGCTACACCTTC
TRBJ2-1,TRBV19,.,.,CASTRGNEQFF,TGTGCCAGTACCAGGGGTAATGAGCAGTTCTTC